A single sample is the source of the 32 T cell receptor beta chains below, sequenced in a study of blood T cell repertoires in COVID-19. TCRdb's copy holds only in-frame clones and misses some; the assay was immunoSEQ multiplex PCR. The sample has approximately 230,000 clones, approximately 88% seen once. The sequenced material came from peripheral blood. The receptors derive from a woman in her 30s with COVID-19, enrolled during active disease.

V usage is TRBV24-1 and J usage is TRBJ2-1; TRBD2 aligns across 9 bases. Trimming cost V 9 bases and J 5 bases; bases outside gene matches: 7. This CDR3 region has 14 residues. CDR1 and CDR2 from the germline V gene are KGHDR and SFDVKD. Here the CDR3 DNA reads TGTGCCACCCAGGGGAGCGGGGGGCACAATGAGCAGTTCTTC. The encoded protein is CATQGSGGHNEQFF.

The chain joins TRBV7-6 to TRBJ2-3, with 7 positions matching TRBD1. The V gene's germline CDR1 is SGHVS and CDR2 FNYEAQ. V lost 0 bases and J lost 0; bases outside the gene matches: 3. The CDR3 runs to 16 residues. The chain's CDR3 is CASSLATGDSTDTQYF. The CDR3 DNA reads TGTGCCAGCAGCTTAGCTACAGGGGACAGCACAGATACGCAGTATTTT.

The V and J genes are TRBV4-1 and TRBJ2-5; 10 bases line up with TRBD2. V was clipped by 4 bases and J by 3 bases; unmatched bases: 11. The CDR3 runs to 17 residues. Germline V gene sequence: CDR1 MGHRA, CDR2 YSYEKL. CDR3 coding DNA: TGCGCCAGCAGCCCCCAAGGTAGCGGGAGGTATGAAGAGACCCAGTACTTC. It specifies CASSPQGSGRYEETQYF.

The rearrangement joins TRBV24-1 to TRBJ1-1; TRBD1 aligns across 12 bases. The V gene's germline CDR1 is KGHDR and CDR2 SFDVKD. The length of the CDR3 is 17 residues. V lost 2 bases to trimming and J lost 4 bases; unmatched junction nucleotides: 7. CDR3 residues: CATSDSGTGGAGTEAFF. The DNA of the CDR3 is TGTGCCACCAGTGATTCAGGGACAGGGGGCGCGGGCACTGAAGCTTTCTTT.

This clone was seen a few times. CDR3 in amino acids: CASSLDIGEFNSPLHF. In DNA form, the CDR3 reads TGTGCCAGCAGCTTAGATATAGGGGAATTTAATTCACCCCTCCACTTT. The chain is built from TRBV7-2 and TRBJ1-6; D is possibly TRBD1 (5 bases). V was pared by 1 base and J by 6 bases, with 13 bases between. This CDR3 has 16 residues. Germline V gene lookup returns CDR1 SGHTA and CDR2 FQGNSA. Combining the CDR3 with reference TRBV7-2 and TRBJ1-6 gives the whole variable domain GAGVSQSPSNKVTEKGKDVELRCDPISGHTALYWYRQSLGQGLEFLIYFQGNSAPDKSGLPSDRFSAERTGGSVSTLTIQRTQQEDSAVYLCASSLDIGEFNSPLHFGNGTRLTVT.

The chain carries TRBV10-1 and TRBJ2-1; 7 bases are a match to TRBD1. There are 14 residues in the CDR3. Germline-derived CDR1 and CDR2 are WNHNN and SYGVQD (reference sequence). Germline trimming cut 5 bases from V and 5 bases from J; bases unmatched to any gene: 6. The CDR3 spells CASSPGQTNNEQFF. As DNA, the CDR3 is TGCGCCAGCAGTCCGGGACAGACCAACAATGAGCAGTTCTTC.

This clone was detected once. The chain employs TRBV19 and TRBJ2-5, with TRBD2 identical over 9 bases. Germline values: CDR1 LNHDA, CDR2 SQIVND (reference sequence). V trimming: 3 bases; J trimming: 6 bases; junction bases outside the gene matches: 8. CDR3 size: 15 residues. For the CDR3, the DNA is TGTGCCAGTAGTATGGGGGATAGCGGGGGACAGACCCAGTACTTC. Translation: CASSMGDSGGQTQYF.

This clone has only one observation. The chain has TRBV7-9 and TRBJ2-3, with 16 bases lining up with TRBD2. The CDR3 runs to 19 residues. Germline assignment: CDR1 SEHNR and CDR2 FQNEAQ (reference sequence). With V trimmed by 5 bases and J by 4 bases, 12 bases remained unmatched. The CDR3 nucleotides read TGTGCCAGCAGCCCGGGACTAGCGGGAGGGCCCGCAGTGGCAGATACGCAGTATTTT. Protein sequence: CASSPGLAGGPAVADTQYF.

CDR3 nucleotides: TGTGCCAGCCGGGGGGTAAACCAAGAGACCCAGTACTTC. Protein product: CASRGVNQETQYF. The rearrangement uses TRBV9 and TRBJ2-5; 7 nucleotides line up with TRBD2. The CDR3 is 13 residues long. The germline V gene encodes CDR1 SGDLS and CDR2 YYNGEE. Trimming cost V 7 bases and J 0 bases; bases outside gene matches: 3. Full variable domain (rest looked up from reference TRBV9 and TRBJ2-5): DSGVTQTPKHLITATGQRVTLRCSPRSGDLSVYWYQQSLDQGLQFLIQYYNGEERAKGNILERFSAQQFPDLHSELNLSSLELGDSALYFCASRGVNQETQYFGPGTRLLVL.

The chain uses TRBV7-9 and TRBJ1-3, with D tentatively TRBD1 (6 bases). The germline V gene has CDR1 SEHNR and CDR2 FQNEAQ (reference sequence). Trimming removed 4 bases from V and 1 base from J, with 11 bases in between. The CDR3 length is 15 residues. CDR3 nucleotides: TGTGCCAGCAGCTGGGACACCGGGTCTGGAAACACCATATATTTT. Amino acids: CASSWDTGSGNTIYF. The complete variable domain, with remaining parts taken from reference TRBV7-9 and TRBJ1-3, reads DTGVSQNPRHKITKRGQNVTFRCDPISEHNRLYWYRQTLGQGPEFLTYFQNEAQLEKSRLLSDRFSAERPKGSFSTLEIQRTEQGDSAMYLCASSWDTGSGNTIYFGEGSWLTVV.

The V call is TRBV29-1, the J call TRBJ2-7; TRBD1 aligns across 7 bases. Germline CDR1 SQVTM, CDR2 ANQGSEA. The trim removed 2 bases at V and 3 bases at J, leaving 13 bases unmatched. The CDR3 contains 16 residues. CDR3 region: CSVEPLGQGVGYEQYF. CDR3 DNA: TGCAGCGTTGAACCCCTGGGGCAGGGGGTGGGCTACGAGCAGTACTTC.

The V gene is TRBV12-3 or TRBV12-4, the J gene TRBJ1-2; no definite D call. Trimming pared 1 base from V and 4 bases from J, leaving 7 bases between. The CDR3 consists of 13 residues. The CDR3 protein is CASSLGLGYGYTF. The CDR3 nucleotides are TGTGCCAGCAGTTTAGGACTGGGCTATGGCTACACCTTC.

V is TRBV6-1 and J is TRBJ2-1, with D perhaps matching TRBD1 (5 bases). Germline CDR1 is MNHNS and CDR2 is SASEGT. The CDR3 contains 12 residues. V lost 2 bases and J 8 bases, leaving 7 bases between the germline ends. CDR3 nucleotides: TGTGCCAGCAGTGAATTAGGGGATGAGCAGTTCTTC. Protein: CASSELGDEQFF.

The chain is built from TRBV11-2 and TRBJ2-7; the match to TRBD1 covers 10 bases. J lost 0 bases, V lost 2 bases, and 10 bases had no gene match. The V gene's germline CDR1 is SGHAT and CDR2 FQNNGV. This CDR3 has 18 amino acids. The CDR3 DNA sequence: TGTGCCAGCAGCTTACGGGACAGGGGCCATGGGAGCTCCTACGAGCAGTACTTC. Protein sequence: CASSLRDRGHGSSYEQYF.

This chain links TRBV12-1 with TRBJ2-5; the table gives TRBD2 as D, unverified against the DNA. TRBV12-1 is a known pseudogene. The CDR3 is made up of 17 amino acids. The CDR3 protein is CASGSKPGGLKRETQYF. CDR3 coding DNA: TGTGCCAGCGGCTCCAAGCCGGGGGGGCTTAAGAGAGAGACCCAGTACTTC.

This clone was seen more than once but under ten times. This chain links TRBV5-1 with TRBJ2-5, with 7 bases fitting TRBD2. Germline lookup yields CDR1 SGHRS and CDR2 YFSETQ. With V trimmed by 1 base and J by 1 base, 4 bases remained unmatched. This CDR3 contains 15 residues. The CDR3 reads CASSLSGAFQETQYF. CDR3 coding DNA: TGCGCCAGCAGCTTGAGCGGGGCGTTCCAAGAGACCCAGTACTTC.

The chain recombines TRBV3-1 (or the pseudogene TRBV3-2) with TRBJ2-7, with 14 bases matching TRBD2. With 7 bases clipped from V and 9 bases from J, the junction kept 11 bases outside the gene matches. The CDR3 is 15 residues long. Germline V gene sequence: CDR1 LGHDT, CDR2 YNNKEL (reference sequence). In DNA, the CDR3 is TGTGCCAGCAACTTGGGACTAGCGGGAGCCGAAGGGCAGTACGTC. Translation gives CASNLGLAGAEGQYV.

This chain uses TRBV29-1 with TRBJ2-7; 14 bases are a match to TRBD2. The CDR3 extends over 16 amino acids. V was pared by 4 bases and J by 4 bases, with 9 bases of the junction left unmatched. The germline V gene has CDR1 SQVTM and CDR2 ANQGSEA. CDR3 in DNA: TGCAGCGTTGTGGTATTCGGGACTAGCGGGAGATACGAGCAGTACGTC. Translating it yields CSVVVFGTSGRYEQYV.

The rearrangement links TRBV14 to TRBJ2-3; 7 bases line up with TRBD2. The CDR3 has 17 residues. CDR1 is SGHDN and CDR2 is FVKESK in the germline V gene. The V segment lost 5 bases and the J segment 1 base; nucleotides outside the gene matches: 12. CDR3 sequence (DNA): TGTGCCAGCAGCGCTACGGGGAGGGCCACTGGCACAGATACGCAGTATTTT. Translation: CASSATGRATGTDTQYF. The whole variable domain, filled in from reference TRBV14 and TRBJ2-3, reads EAGVTQFPSHSVIEKGQTVTLRCDPISGHDNLYWYRRVMGKEIKFLLHFVKESKQDESGMPNNRFLAERTGGTYSTLKVQPAELEDSGVYFCASSATGRATGTDTQYFGPGTRLTVL.

This clone showed up just once. The J gene is TRBJ1-5, the V gene TRBV12-3 or TRBV12-4; no reliable D call. Deletions cut 5 bases from V and 1 base from J, with 3 bases between. The CDR3 runs to 12 residues. The CDR3 nucleotides read TGTGCCAGCAGTCGGAGCAATCAGCCCCAGCATTTT. It is translated as CASSRSNQPQHF.

The chain couples TRBV19 to TRBJ1-6; D not resolved. From germline, CDR1 is LNHDA and CDR2 SQIVND (reference sequence). Between the trimmed V and J ends, which lost 5 bases and 3 bases, there was a span of 14 bases. This CDR3 is 16 amino acids long. Here the CDR3 DNA reads TGTGCCAGTAGTCCCCGCGGGAACCGCTATAATTCACCCCTCCACTTT. Protein: CASSPRGNRYNSPLHF. Variable domain in full (rest from reference TRBV19 and TRBJ1-6): DGGITQSPKYLFRKEGQNVTLSCEQNLNHDAMYWYRQDPGQGLRLIYYSQIVNDFQKGDIAEGYSVSREKKESFPLTVTSAQKNPTAFYLCASSPRGNRYNSPLHFGNGTRLTVT.

The chain joins TRBV7-9 to TRBJ1-2; 9 bases map to TRBD1. The trim removed 6 bases at V and 6 bases at J, leaving 8 bases unmatched. Germline CDR1 reads SEHNR; CDR2 reads FQNEAQ (reference sequence). The CDR3 is made up of 14 amino acids. The CDR3 protein is CASSATGGKDGYTF. The CDR3 DNA is TGTGCCAGCAGTGCCACAGGGGGCAAGGATGGCTACACCTTC.

This clone was recorded at least ten times. This sequence joins TRBV11-3 and TRBJ2-1; D not certain. The CDR3 extends over 12 amino acids. V was clipped by 5 bases and J by 9 bases, with 11 bases between them. Germline lookup yields CDR1 SGHNT and CDR2 YENEEA. The CDR3 reads CASSRSTGEQFF. CDR3 in DNA: TGTGCCAGCAGCCGTTCGACTGGTGAGCAGTTCTTC.

The V and J genes are TRBV19 and TRBJ2-3; tentatively, D is TRBD2 (5 bases). V lost 1 base to trimming and J lost 5 bases, with 10 bases between them. CDR3 length equals 14 residues. Germline CDR1 reads LNHDA; CDR2 reads SQIVND (reference sequence). The CDR3 loop is CASSIVRGKDTQYF. The CDR3 bases are TGTGCCAGTAGTATAGTTAGAGGGAAAGATACGCAGTATTTT.

V is TRBV6-5 and J is TRBJ2-7; a possible D gene is TRBD2 (6 bases). Germline V gives CDR1 MNHEY, CDR2 SVGAGI. This CDR3 is 14 amino acids long. Trimming removed 7 bases at V and 3 bases at J, with 16 bases between. The CDR3 DNA sequence: TGTGCCAGCACCCCGGGGCGGGGTGTCTACGAGCAGTACTTC. Its translation is CASTPGRGVYEQYF.

The count of this clone is one. The rearrangement links TRBV30 to TRBJ1-3; D uncertain. Germline lookup yields CDR1 GTSNPN and CDR2 SVGIG (reference sequence). Deletions cut 2 bases from V and 4 bases from J, with 21 bases between. The CDR3 consists of 17 residues. CDR3 amino acids: CAWSPGFRPLRGNTIYF. The CDR3 nucleotides are TGTGCCTGGAGTCCGGGTTTCCGGCCGTTAAGGGGAAACACCATATATTTT.

The rearrangement links TRBV21-1 to TRBJ2-2; the table's D call TRBD2 went unverified against the DNA. TRBV21-1 is a recognized pseudogene. The CDR3 extends over 11 amino acids. CDR3 nucleotides: TGTGCCAGCAGCAAGGAGGGGGAGCTGTTTTTT. Translating it yields CASSKEGELFF.

This chain connects TRBV7-2 to TRBJ1-6; TRBD1 matches 7 bases. Germline lookup yields CDR1 SGHTA and CDR2 FQGNSA. The CDR3 sequence is 16 residues long. The ends lost 3 bases at V and 5 bases at J; junction bases unmatched: 7. The CDR3, as DNA: TGTGCCAGCAGCTTGTTTTCCGGGACAGATAATTCACCCCTCCACTTT. Translated: CASSLFSGTDNSPLHF.

V gene TRBV9 combines with J gene TRBJ2-3, with 8 bases matching TRBD2. This CDR3 is 16 amino acids long. In germline, CDR1 is SGDLS, CDR2 YYNGEE. V lost 0 bases and J lost 3; bases outside the gene matches: 6. Here the CDR3 DNA reads TGTGCCAGCAGCGTAGGGGACGGGAGGGGAACAGATACGCAGTATTTT. It encodes CASSVGDGRGTDTQYF.

V gene TRBV19 combines with J gene TRBJ1-2; 12 nucleotides align to TRBD1. Germline-derived CDR1 and CDR2 are LNHDA and SQIVND (reference sequence). J lost 6 bases, V lost 6 bases, and 14 bases had no gene match. The CDR3 extends over 17 amino acids. In DNA form, the CDR3 reads TGTGCCAGTAGCACCGGGACAGGGGGCTCGTGGCTGCATGGCTACACCTTC. Translation: CASSTGTGGSWLHGYTF.

The chain links TRBV28 to TRBJ2-5, with TRBD1 as a possible D gene (6 bases). Between the trimmed V and J ends, which lost 6 bases and 5 bases, there was a span of 22 bases. Germline V gives CDR1 MDHEN, CDR2 SYDVKM. The CDR3 totals 16 residues. CDR3 sequence: CASRDLGTTGRETQYF. Written as DNA, the CDR3 is TGTGCCAGCAGAGACCTCGGGACAACGGGTCGGGAGACCCAGTACTTC.

The rearrangement uses TRBV6-5 and TRBJ2-5; 9 bases match TRBD1. J was trimmed by 5 bases and V by 6 bases; bases with no gene match: 7. The CDR3 is 14 amino acids. CDR1 and CDR2 from the germline V gene are MNHEY and SVGAGI. The CDR3 coding sequence is TGTGCCAGCAGGAGGGACAGGGAATTGGAGACCCAGTACTTC. Amino acid sequence: CASRRDRELETQYF.